Listed below are T cell receptor beta chains from one sample, sequenced in a study of shared clonotypes between healthy human individuals. Only in-frame clones appear in the TCRdb table, and some are missing; sequencing was by immunoSEQ multiplex PCR. In the table there are 400,000 to 600,000 clones, 60% to 80% of which are singletons. The sequencing sample was made of PBMCs. The receptor set was obtained from a woman aged 40 to 50 in good health. Some clones in this sample may be carry-over from other donors' samples. Both conserved end residues are part of each CDR3. The D gene is left open where the match is weak. Some rows mark clone size as missing; the rest say once, few, many or name a class of expanded clone.

D: TRBD2; size: .; J: TRBJ2-1; V: TRBV5-1; CDR3: CASTSAGGARGINEQFF; DNA: TGCGCCAGCACCTCAGCGGGAGGGGCCCGGGGGATAAATGAGCAGTTCTTC
D: .; size: once; J: TRBJ2-7; V: TRBV7-2; CDR3: CASSLAVRSSRSSYEQYF; DNA: TGTGCCAGCAGCTTAGCGGTTAGGTCTAGCAGGAGCTCCTACGAGCAGTACTTC
D: TRBD2; size: .; J: TRBJ2-1; V: TRBV30; CDR3: CAWAEAGLSSYNEQFF; DNA: TGTGCCTGGGCGGAGGCGGGACTAAGCTCCTACAATGAGCAGTTCTTC
D: TRBD1; size: .; J: TRBJ1-5; V: TRBV19; CDR3: CASSRTGRNQPQHF; DNA: TGTGCCAGTAGCCGGACAGGGCGCAATCAGCCCCAGCATTTT
D: .; size: .; J: TRBJ1-2; V: TRBV5-6; CDR3: CASRVLAREYGYTF; DNA: TGTGCCAGCAGGGTGCTTGCGAGGGAATATGGCTACACCTTC
D: .; size: many; J: TRBJ2-1; V: TRBV11-2; CDR3: CASSLGGLDNEQFF; DNA: TGTGCCAGCAGCTTAGGGGGCTTAGACAATGAGCAGTTCTTC
D: TRBD1; size: many; J: TRBJ1-4; V: TRBV19; CDR3: CASSMGTGTGNEKLFF; DNA: TGTGCCAGTAGTATGGGGACCGGGACAGGGAATGAAAAACTGTTTTTT
D: TRBD1; size: .; J: TRBJ2-5; V: TRBV6-5; CDR3: CASSYSGTGLETQYF; DNA: TGTGCCAGCAGTTACTCGGGGACAGGGCTAGAGACCCAGTACTTC
D: TRBD1; size: few; J: TRBJ2-7; V: TRBV30; CDR3: CAWTARTGLGFLPGRYYEQYF; DNA: TGTGCCTGGACCGCACGGACAGGGTTGGGCTTTCTACCCGGACGTTATTACGAGCAGTACTTC
D: .; size: .; J: TRBJ1-1; V: TRBV5-4; CDR3: CAPSQGNTEAFF; DNA: TGTGCCCCGAGCCAGGGGAACACTGAAGCTTTCTTT
D: TRBD2; size: .; J: TRBJ2-1; V: TRBV7-3; CDR3: CASSLTLSGRSPLYNEQFF; DNA: TGTGCCAGCAGCTTAACGTTAAGCGGGAGGTCCCCGCTTTACAATGAGCAGTTCTTC
D: .; size: once; J: TRBJ1-3; V: TRBV5-1; CDR3: CASGPQAAGNTIYF; DNA: TGCGCCAGCGGACCCCAGGCCGCAGGGAACACCATATATTTT
D: TRBD1; size: .; J: TRBJ2-1; V: TRBV6-5; CDR3: CASSTGTGGGLAFF; DNA: TGTGCCAGCAGTACCGGGACAGGGGGCGGCTTAGCGTTCTTC
D: .; size: .; J: TRBJ2-1; V: TRBV7-2; CDR3: CASSLDYNEQFF; DNA: TGTGCCAGCAGCTTAGACTACAATGAGCAGTTCTTC
D: .; size: once; J: TRBJ1-2; V: TRBV20-1; CDR3: CSAPLNYGYTF; DNA: TGCAGTGCCCCGCTAAACTATGGCTACACCTTC
D: .; size: .; J: TRBJ1-4; V: TRBV6-5; CDR3: CASSYSMADTEKLFF; DNA: TGTGCCAGCAGTTACTCGATGGCGGATACGGAAAAACTGTTTTTT
D: .; size: .; J: TRBJ2-1; V: TRBV28; CDR3: CASSSGWSSYNEQFF; DNA: TGTGCCAGCAGTTCGGGTTGGAGCTCCTACAATGAGCAGTTCTTC
D: TRBD2; size: .; J: TRBJ2-3; V: TRBV28; CDR3: CASTPSGGSTDTQYF; DNA: TGTGCCAGCACCCCAAGCGGGGGAAGCACAGATACGCAGTATTTT
D: TRBD2; size: .; J: TRBJ2-1; V: TRBV11-3; CDR3: CASSSSGVAGSSYNEQFF; DNA: TGTGCCAGCAGCTCCTCCGGGGTAGCGGGGTCCTCCTACAATGAGCAGTTCTTC
D: .; size: .; J: TRBJ2-7; V: TRBV7-9; CDR3: CASSLAGRVIDEQYF; DNA: TGTGCCAGCAGCTTAGCGGGCAGGGTTATCGACGAGCAGTACTTC
D: .; size: .; J: TRBJ1-5; V: TRBV4-2; CDR3: CASSQTGGGNQPQHF; DNA: TGTGCCAGCAGCCAGACAGGCGGAGGCAATCAGCCCCAGCATTTT
D: .; size: .; J: TRBJ1-3; V: TRBV7-8; CDR3: CASSPQGMGNTIYF; DNA: TGTGCCAGCAGCCCACAGGGTATGGGAAACACCATATATTTT
D: TRBD2; size: few; J: TRBJ2-1; V: TRBV28; CDR3: CATAGGSSYNEQFF; DNA: TGTGCCACCGCGGGGGGAAGCTCCTACAATGAGCAGTTCTTC
D: .; size: .; J: TRBJ2-6; V: TRBV7-9; CDR3: CASSQPGANVLTF; DNA: TGTGCCAGCAGCCAACCTGGGGCCAACGTCCTGACTTTC
D: .; size: .; J: TRBJ2-7; V: TRBV10-3; CDR3: CAISEPDNYEQYF; DNA: TGTGCCATCAGTGAGCCCGACAACTACGAGCAGTACTTC
D: TRBD1; size: .; J: TRBJ2-7; V: TRBV27; CDR3: CASSGPGQGSHEQYF; DNA: TGTGCCAGCAGCGGACCGGGACAGGGGTCCCACGAGCAGTACTTC
D: .; size: few; J: TRBJ2-7; V: TRBV7-3; CDR3: CASSRQGYEQYF; DNA: TGTGCCAGCAGTCGCCAGGGCTACGAGCAGTACTTC
D: .; size: .; J: TRBJ2-5; V: TRBV19; CDR3: CASSSWTEETQYF; DNA: TGTGCCAGTAGTAGCTGGACAGAAGAGACCCAGTACTTC
D: .; size: .; J: TRBJ2-5; V: TRBV4-1; CDR3: CASSQFTAQETQYF; DNA: TGCGCCAGCAGCCAATTCACAGCCCAAGAGACCCAGTACTTC
D: TRBD2; size: .; J: TRBJ2-1; V: TRBV9; CDR3: CASSVSGTGVEQFF; DNA: TGTGCCAGCAGCGTAAGCGGGACGGGAGTTGAGCAGTTCTTC
D: .; size: .; J: TRBJ2-5; V: TRBV29-1; CDR3: CSAQGTGETQYF; DNA: TGCAGCGCCCAGGGTACAGGGGAGACCCAGTACTTC
D: .; size: .; J: TRBJ1-5; V: TRBV30; CDR3: CAWSVRQSNQPQHF; DNA: TGTGCCTGGAGTGTAAGGCAGTCTAATCAGCCCCAGCATTTT
D: TRBD1; size: .; J: TRBJ2-7; V: TRBV5-4; CDR3: CASSVDRGLYEQYF; DNA: TGTGCCAGCAGCGTTGACAGGGGGTTGTACGAGCAGTACTTC
D: .; size: .; J: TRBJ2-7; V: TRBV5-1; CDR3: CASSLIGYEQYF; DNA: TGCGCCAGCAGCTTGATAGGGTACGAGCAGTACTTC
D: TRBD1; size: .; J: TRBJ1-4; V: TRBV27; CDR3: CASSTTGEGEKLFF; DNA: TGTGCCAGCAGTACGACAGGGGAGGGTGAAAAACTGTTTTTT
D: .; size: few; J: TRBJ1-6; V: TRBV5-5; CDR3: CASSGGSNSYNSPLHF; DNA: TGTGCCAGCAGCGGTGGATCAAACTCCTATAATTCACCCCTCCACTTT
D: .; size: .; J: TRBJ2-7; V: TRBV18; CDR3: CASSPDRYEQYF; DNA: TGTGCCAGCTCCCCGGACAGATACGAGCAGTACTTC
D: .; size: .; J: TRBJ2-3; V: TRBV29-1; CDR3: CSVGGVSTDTQYF; DNA: TGCAGCGTTGGTGGGGTAAGCACAGATACGCAGTATTTT
D: .; size: .; J: TRBJ2-1; V: TRBV14; CDR3: CASSQNLQYNEQFF; DNA: TGTGCCAGCAGCCAAAACCTACAGTACAATGAGCAGTTCTTC
D: .; size: .; J: TRBJ1-2; V: TRBV5-8; CDR3: CASSLQSASYGYTF; DNA: TGTGCCAGCAGCTTGCAGTCAGCCTCCTATGGCTACACCTTC
D: TRBD1; size: few; J: TRBJ2-2; V: TRBV19; CDR3: CASSGQGYTGELFF; DNA: TGTGCCAGTAGTGGACAGGGTTACACCGGGGAGCTGTTTTTT
D: .; size: .; J: TRBJ2-2; V: TRBV7-2; CDR3: CASSPGRMSGELFF; DNA: TGTGCCAGCAGCCCGGGACGGATGAGCGGGGAGCTGTTTTTT
D: .; size: .; J: TRBJ2-1; V: TRBV19; CDR3: CASSILGDSYEQFF; DNA: TGTGCCAGTAGTATCTTGGGAGACTCCTATGAGCAGTTCTTC
D: .; size: .; J: TRBJ1-3; V: TRBV5-1; CDR3: CASSLGQSRNTIYF; DNA: TGCGCCAGCAGCTTGGGGCAGTCGCGAAACACCATATATTTT
D: .; size: .; J: TRBJ2-5; V: TRBV21-1; CDR3: CARSPLGTQYF; DNA: TGTGCCAGGTCCCCGTTGGGGACCCAGTACTTC
D: .; size: .; J: TRBJ2-7; V: TRBV9; CDR3: CASSLSPGFTYEQYF; DNA: TGTGCCAGCAGCTTGAGCCCGGGGTTTACCTACGAGCAGTACTTC
D: .; size: .; J: TRBJ2-3; V: TRBV5-6; CDR3: CASSFDGRTDTQYF; DNA: TGTGCCAGCAGCTTTGACGGCCGCACAGATACGCAGTATTTT
D: TRBD2; size: .; J: TRBJ2-1; V: TRBV30; CDR3: CAWKIAGGGEQFF; DNA: TGTGCCTGGAAAATAGCGGGAGGGGGTGAGCAGTTCTTC
D: TRBD1; size: .; J: TRBJ1-1; V: TRBV6-5; CDR3: CASTRGQGGTEAFF; DNA: TGTGCCAGCACGAGGGGACAGGGGGGTACTGAAGCTTTCTTT
D: .; size: .; J: TRBJ2-7; V: TRBV23-1; CDR3: CASSQRIRDIGGEQYF; DNA: TGCGCCAGCAGTCAGCGGATTCGGGACATAGGGGGCGAGCAGTACTTC
D: TRBD1; size: once; J: TRBJ2-1; V: TRBV29-1; CDR3: CSVVSGTGFNEQFF; DNA: TGCAGCGTCGTATCCGGGACAGGGTTCAATGAGCAGTTCTTC
D: .; size: .; J: TRBJ2-5; V: TRBV9; CDR3: CASSVRPASQETQYF; DNA: TGTGCCAGCAGCGTAAGACCGGCATCACAAGAGACCCAGTACTTC
D: .; size: .; J: TRBJ2-2; V: TRBV18; CDR3: CASSPPADGTGELFF; DNA: TGTGCCAGCTCACCACCGGCCGACGGGACCGGGGAGCTGTTTTTT
D: .; size: .; J: TRBJ2-2; V: TRBV28; CDR3: CASSLFRGAGELFF; DNA: TGTGCCAGCAGTTTATTTAGGGGCGCCGGGGAGCTGTTTTTT
D: .; size: .; J: TRBJ1-2; V: TRBV19; CDR3: CASSSSYGYTF; DNA: TGTGCCAGTAGTTCCTCCTATGGCTACACCTTC
D: .; size: .; J: TRBJ2-7; V: TRBV2; CDR3: CASSEGVSYEQYF; DNA: TGTGCCAGCAGCGAGGGGGTGTCCTACGAGCAGTACTTC